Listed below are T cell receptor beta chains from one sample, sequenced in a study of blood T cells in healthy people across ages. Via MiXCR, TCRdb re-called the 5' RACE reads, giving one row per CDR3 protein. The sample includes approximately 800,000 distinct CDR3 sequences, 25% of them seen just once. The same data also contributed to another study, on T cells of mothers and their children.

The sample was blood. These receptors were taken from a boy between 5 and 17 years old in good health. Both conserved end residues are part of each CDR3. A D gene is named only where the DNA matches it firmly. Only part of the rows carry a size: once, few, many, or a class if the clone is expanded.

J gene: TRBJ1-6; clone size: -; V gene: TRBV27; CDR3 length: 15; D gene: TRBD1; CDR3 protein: CASSSGQVYHSPLHF; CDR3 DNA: TGTGCCAGCAGTTCTGGACAGGTTTATCATTCACCCCTCCACTTT
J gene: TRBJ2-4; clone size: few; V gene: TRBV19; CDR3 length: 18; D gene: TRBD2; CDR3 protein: CASSPGLAPSSAKNIQYF; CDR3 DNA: TGTGCCAGTAGCCCCGGACTAGCGCCTAGTTCGGCCAAAAACATTCAGTACTTC
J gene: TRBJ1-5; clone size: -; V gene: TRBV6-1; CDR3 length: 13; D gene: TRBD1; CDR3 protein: CASISTGTQPQHF; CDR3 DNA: TGTGCCAGCATCTCGACAGGGACTCAGCCCCAGCATTTT
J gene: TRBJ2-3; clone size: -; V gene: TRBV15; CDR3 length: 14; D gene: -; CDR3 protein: CATRHQQNSDTQYF; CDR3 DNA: TGTGCCACTAGACACCAGCAAAACTCAGATACGCAGTATTTT
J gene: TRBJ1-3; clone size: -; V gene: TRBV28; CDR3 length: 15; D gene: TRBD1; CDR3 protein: CASSLQGAAGNTIYF; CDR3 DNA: TGTGCCAGCAGCCTACAGGGGGCTGCTGGAAACACCATATATTTT
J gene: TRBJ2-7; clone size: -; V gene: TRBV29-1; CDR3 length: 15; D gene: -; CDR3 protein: CSVEDSRTAPYEQYF; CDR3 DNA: TGCAGCGTTGAAGATAGTAGGACAGCACCCTACGAGCAGTACTTC
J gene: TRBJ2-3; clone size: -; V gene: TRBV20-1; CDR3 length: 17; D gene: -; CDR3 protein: CSARGGGVQGLTDTQCF; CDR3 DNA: TGCAGTGCTAGAGGAGGGGGGGTCCAGGGACTCACAGATACGCAGTGTTTT
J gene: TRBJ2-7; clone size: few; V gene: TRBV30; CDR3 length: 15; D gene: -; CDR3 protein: CAWSAGVDSNNEQYF; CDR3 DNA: TGTGCCTGGAGTGCAGGGGTTGACAGTAACAACGAGCAGTACTTC
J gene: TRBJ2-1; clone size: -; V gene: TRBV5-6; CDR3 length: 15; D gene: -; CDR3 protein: CASSFGRGTYNEQFF; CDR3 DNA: TGTGCCAGCAGCTTTGGACGGGGGACCTACAATGAGCAGTTCTTC
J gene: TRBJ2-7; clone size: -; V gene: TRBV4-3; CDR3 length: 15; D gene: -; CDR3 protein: CASSRDGINSYEQYF; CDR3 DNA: TGCGCCAGCAGCCGCGACGGGATTAACTCCTACGAGCAGTACTTC
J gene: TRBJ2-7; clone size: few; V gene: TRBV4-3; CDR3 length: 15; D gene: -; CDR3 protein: CASSQDEGSLSEQYF; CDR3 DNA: TGCGCCAGCAGCCAAGACGAGGGATCTCTTAGCGAGCAGTACTTC
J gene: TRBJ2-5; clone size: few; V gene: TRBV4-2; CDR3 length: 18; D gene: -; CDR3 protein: CASSQDLFLDSTKETQYF; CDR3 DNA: TGTGCCAGCAGCCAAGACCTCTTTTTAGACAGTACCAAGGAGACCCAGTACTTC
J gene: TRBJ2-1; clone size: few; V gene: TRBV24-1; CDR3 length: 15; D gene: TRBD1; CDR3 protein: CATSDLSTGVVEQFF; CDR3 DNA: TGTGCCACCAGTGATCTATCTACAGGGGTGGTCGAGCAGTTCTTC
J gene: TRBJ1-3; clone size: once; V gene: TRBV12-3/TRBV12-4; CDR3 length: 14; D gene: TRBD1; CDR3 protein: CASSFGRGINTIYF; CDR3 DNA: TGTGCCAGCAGTTTCGGCAGGGGGATTAACACCATATATTTT
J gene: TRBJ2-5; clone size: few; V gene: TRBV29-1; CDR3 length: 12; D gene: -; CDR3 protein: CSVEQYQETQYF; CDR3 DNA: TGCAGCGTTGAACAGTACCAAGAGACCCAGTACTTC
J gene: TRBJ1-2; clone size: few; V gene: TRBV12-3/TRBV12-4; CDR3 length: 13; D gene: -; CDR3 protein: CASSPQGGYGYTF; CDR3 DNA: TGTGCCAGCAGCCCTCAGGGCGGCTATGGCTACACCTTC
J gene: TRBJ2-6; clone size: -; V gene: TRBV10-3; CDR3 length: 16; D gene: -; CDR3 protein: CAISDPLTTGANVLTF; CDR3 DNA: TGTGCCATCAGTGACCCATTAACCACTGGGGCCAACGTCCTGACTTTC
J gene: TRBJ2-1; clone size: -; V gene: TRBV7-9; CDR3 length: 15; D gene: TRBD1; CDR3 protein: CASSAGTGELDEQFF; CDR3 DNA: TGTGCCAGCAGCGCCGGGACAGGAGAACTGGACGAGCAGTTCTTC